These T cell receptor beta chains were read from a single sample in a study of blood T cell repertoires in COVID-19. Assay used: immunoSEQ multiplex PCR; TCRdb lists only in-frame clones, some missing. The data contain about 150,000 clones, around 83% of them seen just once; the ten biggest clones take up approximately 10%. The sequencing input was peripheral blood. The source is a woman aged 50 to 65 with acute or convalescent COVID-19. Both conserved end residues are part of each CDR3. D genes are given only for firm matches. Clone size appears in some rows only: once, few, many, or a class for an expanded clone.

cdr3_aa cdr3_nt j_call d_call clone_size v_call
CASSPGQGPNQPQHF TGTGCCAGCAGCCCCGGACAGGGACCTAATCAGCCCCAGCATTTT TRBJ1-5 TRBD1 NA TRBV6-5
CASSPQGENYGYTF TGTGCCAGCAGTCCCCAGGGGGAGAACTATGGCTACACCTTC TRBJ1-2 TRBD1 NA TRBV27
CASAGQGGGYTF TGTGCCAGCGCGGGACAGGGCGGCGGCTACACCTTC TRBJ1-2 TRBD1 NA TRBV6-5
CASSERGYYGYTF TGTGCCAGCAGTGAAAGGGGATACTATGGCTACACCTTC TRBJ1-2 NA NA TRBV2
CASRRGQGGTEAFF TGTGCCAGCAGGCGAGGACAGGGCGGCACTGAAGCTTTCTTT TRBJ1-1 TRBD1 NA TRBV7-8
CASSPLAGVPYNEQFF TGTGCCAGCAGCCCACTAGCGGGGGTGCCCTACAATGAGCAGTTCTTC TRBJ2-1 TRBD2 NA TRBV7-6
CASSRTGESGNTIYF TGCGCCAGCTCCCGGACAGGCGAGTCTGGAAACACCATATATTTT TRBJ1-3 TRBD1 few TRBV23-1
CASSRTGGNQPQHF TGTGCCAGCAGTAGGACAGGCGGGAATCAGCCCCAGCATTTT TRBJ1-5 TRBD1 NA TRBV3-1/TRBV3-2
CASSRDRGYEQYF TGTGCCAGCAGCCGGGACAGGGGTTACGAGCAGTACTTC TRBJ2-7 TRBD1 many TRBV9
CASRRTGSTGELFF TGTGCCAGCAGACGGACAGGGAGCACCGGGGAGCTGTTTTTT TRBJ2-2 TRBD1 NA TRBV28
CASSVQSSYNSPLHF TGCGCCAGCAGTGTACAGAGCTCCTATAATTCACCCCTCCACTTT TRBJ1-6 NA NA TRBV23-1
CASSQAERGSTDTQYF TGCGCCAGCAGCCAAGCGGAGCGGGGTAGCACAGATACGCAGTATTTT TRBJ2-3 TRBD2 NA TRBV4-3
CASRASFGNTIYF TGTGCCAGCAGGGCCTCCTTCGGAAACACCATATATTTT TRBJ1-3 NA NA TRBV7-8
CASSPLGTARAGYTF TGTGCCAGCTCACCACTGGGGACAGCCAGGGCGGGCTACACCTTC TRBJ1-2 TRBD1 NA TRBV18
CASSNGGSNQPQHF TGTGCCAGCAGTAACGGGGGTTCAAATCAGCCCCAGCATTTT TRBJ1-5 NA NA TRBV6-5
CASSVTGQTEAFF TGTGCCAGCAGTGTAACAGGGCAAACTGAAGCTTTCTTT TRBJ1-1 NA NA TRBV2
CASGAHTDTQYF TGTGCCAGCGGGGCTCACACAGATACGCAGTATTTT TRBJ2-3 NA NA TRBV2
CASSQSSGRGETQYF TGCGCCAGCAGCCAATCAAGCGGGAGAGGAGAGACCCAGTACTTC TRBJ2-5 TRBD2 NA TRBV4-3
CASSLAAGWTASYEQYF TGTGCCAGCAGCTTAGCGGCGGGTTGGACAGCATCCTACGAGCAGTACTTC TRBJ2-7 NA NA TRBV11-1
CASSLRQAGNTIYF TGTGCCAGCAGCTTAAGACAGGCGGGAAACACCATATATTTT TRBJ1-3 NA NA TRBV7-8
CASSLARQGGYNQPQHF TGTGCCAGCAGCTTGGCTCGACAGGGCGGTTACAATCAGCCCCAGCATTTT TRBJ1-5 TRBD1 NA TRBV5-6
CASSDPGTFVNTEAFF TGTGCCAGCAGCGACCCCGGGACATTTGTAAACACTGAAGCTTTCTTT TRBJ1-1 NA NA TRBV9
CAWSVLGYEAFF TGTGCCTGGAGTGTACTAGGGTATGAAGCTTTCTTT TRBJ1-1 NA NA TRBV30
CASSVGLRGDRGTQYF TGTGCCAGCAGCGTAGGCCTACGGGGGGATCGGGGGACCCAGTACTTC TRBJ2-5 TRBD2 few TRBV9
CASSPRRDPYEQYF TGTGCCAGCAGTCCGCGGAGGGACCCCTACGAGCAGTACTTC TRBJ2-7 NA NA TRBV28
CASSSRVSTGGYGYTF TGTGCCAGCAGCTCGCGAGTCTCGACAGGGGGTTACGGCTACACCTTC TRBJ1-2 TRBD1 NA TRBV5-4
CASSPSQLGPAKNIQYF TGTGCCAGCAGCCCAAGCCAACTAGGACCAGCCAAAAACATTCAGTACTTC TRBJ2-4 NA NA TRBV14
CASSPRQVNTEAFF TGTGCCAGCAGCCCCCGACAGGTTAACACTGAAGCTTTCTTT TRBJ1-1 NA NA TRBV9
CASSLTGAPGETQYF TGTGCCAGCTCACTCACAGGGGCTCCGGGGGAGACCCAGTACTTC TRBJ2-5 TRBD1 NA TRBV18
CASSLPVTSTNTGELFF TGTGCCAGCAGTTTACCCGTGACTAGCACGAACACCGGGGAGCTGTTTTTT TRBJ2-2 TRBD2 NA TRBV27
CASVRDSAGEQYF TGTGCCAGCGTGAGGGACTCGGCGGGGGAGCAGTACTTC TRBJ2-7 NA NA TRBV28
CASSQVRGQGYPTGELFF TGTGCCAGCAGCCAAGTCCGGGGACAGGGTTACCCCACCGGGGAGCTGTTTTTT TRBJ2-2 TRBD1 once TRBV14
CASSVGRTRDEKLFF TGTGCCAGCAGCGTAGGTAGGACAAGGGATGAAAAACTGTTTTTT TRBJ1-4 NA NA TRBV9
CASSPYGAGGGTDTQYF TGTGCCAGCTCACCTTACGGAGCGGGAGGTGGCACAGATACGCAGTATTTT TRBJ2-3 TRBD2 NA TRBV18
CASTDSRYSPLHF TGTGCCAGTACGGACAGCCGATATTCACCCCTCCACTTT TRBJ1-6 NA NA TRBV19
CASSLQGPETQYF TGTGCCAGCAGTTTGCAGGGTCCAGAGACCCAGTACTTC TRBJ2-5 NA NA TRBV27
CASSQSRTRDKRTDTQYF TGCGCCAGCAGTCAATCACGGACTAGGGACAAACGCACAGATACGCAGTATTTT TRBJ2-3 NA NA TRBV23-1
CASAGQGVYEQYF TGCGCCAGCGCGGGACAGGGTGTCTACGAGCAGTACTTC TRBJ2-7 TRBD1 once TRBV5-1
CASSSYGSRYEQYF TGTGCCAGCAGTTCTTACGGGAGTAGGTACGAGCAGTACTTC TRBJ2-7 NA few TRBV6-2/TRBV6-3
CASSLGAGGEQYF TGTGCCAGCAGCTTAGGGGCGGGGGGCGAGCAGTACTTC TRBJ2-7 TRBD2 NA TRBV7-2
CASSPSGQGVDGYTF TGTGCCAGCTCACCATCCGGACAGGGGGTCGATGGCTACACCTTC TRBJ1-2 TRBD1 NA TRBV18
CASSPFPNRRTGSLSTDTQYF TGCGCCAGCAGCCCCTTCCCAAACCGCCGGACAGGCAGTCTCAGCACAGATACGCAGTATTTT TRBJ2-3 TRBD1 NA TRBV4-1
CASSEEATGIQPQHF TGTGCCAGCAGTGAAGAGGCGACAGGGATTCAGCCCCAGCATTTT TRBJ1-5 TRBD1 NA TRBV6-1
CASSLGAYNEQFF TGCGCCAGCAGCTTGGGGGCTTACAATGAGCAGTTCTTC TRBJ2-1 NA NA TRBV5-1
CASSEVPRRTSEEPIAKNIQYF TGTGCCAGCAGTGAGGTCCCGCGGCGGACTAGTGAAGAGCCAATAGCCAAAAACATTCAGTACTTC TRBJ2-4 TRBD2 NA TRBV2